The 23 T cell receptor beta chains below come from one sample, sequenced in a study of T-cell reconstitution after alpha-beta-depleted transplantation in children. TCRbeta library preparation incorporated unique molecular identifiers. MiXCR was run by TCRdb on the PCR reads, yielding one entry per CDR3 protein. The data hold under 150,000 distinct CDR3 sequences, with 9.7% observed a single time. The source material was PBMCs, mostly from graft donor cells, sampled 180 days after TCRalphabeta/CD19-depleted stem cell transplant. Source of these receptors: a girl under two years old who had a stem cell transplant for combined immunodeficiency, so the T cells may come from the graft donor.

A word on this clonotype: A read error may explain this, as a much larger clone is one base away. The chain carries TRBV20-1 and TRBJ1-5; D is undetermined. The CDR3 contains 13 residues. Trimming shortened V by 6 bases and J by 0 bases, and 9 bases separated the two germline ends. The V gene's germline CDR1 is DFQATT and CDR2 SNEGSKA (reference sequence). CDR3 residues: CSAHSISNQPQHF. The CDR3 nucleotides read TGCAGTGCGCACTCTATTAGCAATCAGCCCCAGCATTTT.

The chain employs TRBV20-1 and TRBJ2-3, with 7 bases fitting TRBD2. Germline loops: CDR1 DFQATT, CDR2 SNEGSKA (reference sequence). With V trimmed by 6 bases and J by 1 base, 4 bases remained unmatched. CDR3 size: 13 residues. The CDR3 region has the DNA TGCAGTGCGAGGGACTACCGCACAGATACGCAGTATTTT. Protein: CSARDYRTDTQYF.

This clonotype has only a few counts. This sequence joins TRBV10-3 and TRBJ2-4; 11 bases agree with TRBD2. Germline CDR1 and CDR2: ENHRY and SYGVKD. This CDR3 has 17 residues. V lost 2 bases, J lost 0 bases, and 3 bases stayed unmatched. CDR3 amino acids: CAISEQGLAGAKNIQYF. The CDR3 DNA sequence: TGTGCCATCAGTGAGCAAGGACTAGCGGGAGCCAAAAACATTCAGTACTTC.

This clonotype was recorded many times. The rearrangement uses TRBV5-1 and TRBJ2-2, with 8 nucleotides matching TRBD1. Germline V gene data show CDR1 as SGHRS and CDR2 as YFSETQ. This CDR3 has 15 amino acids. V was pared by 3 bases and J by 3 bases, with 4 bases of the junction left unmatched. The CDR3 reads CASSSGGLDTGELFF. CDR3 nucleotide sequence: TGCGCCAGCAGCTCAGGGGGCTTGGACACCGGGGAGCTGTTTTTT. Drawing the rest from reference TRBV5-1 and TRBJ2-2, the complete variable domain is KAGVTQTPRYLIKTRGQQVTLSCSPISGHRSVSWYQQTPGQGLQFLFEYFSETQRNKGNFPGRFSGRQFSNSRSEMNVSTLELGDSALYLCASSSGGLDTGELFFGEGSRLTVL.

The chain joins TRBV11-2 to TRBJ1-6, with a weak D call TRBD1 (5 bases). CDR1 is SGHAT and CDR2 is FQNNGV in the germline V gene. V lost 1 base and J 7 bases, leaving 11 bases between the germline ends. This CDR3 is built from 15 residues. The DNA of the CDR3 is TGTGCCAGCAGCTTAGCGGTAGGGGAAAATTCACCCCTCCACTTT. Its protein product is CASSLAVGENSPLHF.

This clonotype has ten or more counts. The gene calls are TRBV4-2 and TRBJ1-1; the match to TRBD1 covers 9 bases. The CDR3 extends over 16 amino acids. From germline, CDR1 is LGHNA and CDR2 YNFKEQ. The trim removed 2 bases at V and 0 bases at J, leaving 4 bases unmatched. CDR3 in amino acids: CASSQTWDRVNTEAFF. DNA of the CDR3: TGTGCCAGCAGCCAAACCTGGGACAGGGTGAACACTGAAGCTTTCTTT.

A few counts support this clonotype. The chain employs TRBV20-1 and TRBJ2-2, with 8 bases that match TRBD2. This CDR3 is 17 amino acids long. Per the germline V gene, CDR1 is DFQATT and CDR2 is SNEGSKA (reference sequence). The V gene end was trimmed by 0 bases and the J gene end by 2 bases; junction bases not matched to a gene: 8. CDR3 DNA sequence: TGCAGTGCTAGAGATCGGACTAGCTGGGGAAACACCGGGGAGCTGTTTTTT. This gives the protein CSARDRTSWGNTGELFF.

The chain uses TRBV5-1 and TRBJ1-2, with D possibly being TRBD1 (6 bases). Germline lookup yields CDR1 SGHRS and CDR2 YFSETQ. V lost 4 bases and J 6 bases, leaving 16 bases between the germline ends. This CDR3 comprises 14 residues. The CDR3 DNA is TGCGCCAGCAGCCCCGAGGGGGGTTTGGATGGCTACACCTTC. It yields the protein CASSPEGGLDGYTF.

The J gene is TRBJ2-7, the V gene TRBV18, with TRBD1 matching over 8 bases. This CDR3 is built from 14 residues. The V segment lost 6 bases and the J segment 4 bases; nucleotides outside the gene matches: 8. Germline lookup yields CDR1 KGHSH and CDR2 LQKENI. As DNA, the CDR3 is TGTGCCAGCTCTCCAGACAGGGGTAGATACGAGCAGTACTTC. It codes for CASSPDRGRYEQYF.

The J gene is TRBJ2-3, the V gene TRBV7-8; D is perhaps TRBD1 (7 bases). Trimming left V 5 bases short and J 3 bases short, with 15 bases between. Looked up from germline, CDR1 is SGHVS and CDR2 is FQNEAQ. CDR3 size: 15 residues. The CDR3 is CASSRAGRGTDTQYF. The CDR3 DNA reads TGTGCCAGCAGCCGAGCGGGCAGGGGGACAGATACGCAGTATTTT.

This clonotype appeared a few times. The genes are TRBV7-3 and TRBJ2-1; TRBD2 matches at 7 bases. The germline gives CDR1 SGHTA, CDR2 FQGTGA. The CDR3 is 16 amino acids. V gave up 2 bases and J gave up 3 bases; unmatched junction bases: 7. The CDR3 reads CASSLVAGDYYNEQFF. The CDR3 DNA reads as TGTGCCAGCAGCTTAGTAGCCGGGGACTACTACAATGAGCAGTTCTTC. The full variable domain, its missing parts supplied by reference TRBV7-3 and TRBJ2-1, is GAGVSQTPSNKVTEKGKYVELRCDPISGHTALYWYRQSLGQGPEFLIYFQGTGAADDSGLPNDRFFAVRPEGSVSTLKIQRTERGDSAVYLCASSLVAGDYYNEQFFGPGTRLTVL.

This clonotype has only a few counts. The chain joins TRBV12-3 or TRBV12-4 to TRBJ1-1, with D maybe TRBD1 (5 bases). The CDR3 is 12 amino acids. Trimming took 4 bases from V and 10 from J, leaving 13 bases between them. The CDR3 DNA reads as TGTGCCAGCAGTTATTACCCTAGGGGAGCTTTCTTT. This translates into CASSYYPRGAFF.

The rearrangement links TRBV7-9 to TRBJ1-2; D is perhaps TRBD1 (6 bases). The CDR3 has 14 residues. Per the germline V gene, CDR1 is SEHNR and CDR2 is FQNEAQ (reference sequence). Deletions cut 3 bases from V and 6 bases from J, with 14 bases between. The CDR3 DNA follows: TGTGCCAGCAGCTTCGCAGGGGCGCGGGATGGCTACACCTTC. Encoded protein: CASSFAGARDGYTF.

There are many counts of this clonotype. The genes are TRBV29-1 and TRBJ2-5; D unresolved. The CDR3 covers 14 residues. Germline CDR1 and CDR2: SQVTM and ANQGSEA. Trimming took 0 bases from V and 4 from J, leaving 12 bases between them. The CDR3 region is CSVEDPGVGETQYF. As DNA, the CDR3 is TGCAGCGTTGAAGATCCCGGTGTAGGAGAGACCCAGTACTTC. The full variable domain, its missing parts supplied by reference TRBV29-1 and TRBJ2-5, is SAVISQKPSRDICQRGTSLTIQCQVDSQVTMMFWYRQQPGQSLTLIATANQGSEATYESGFVIDKFPISRPNLTFSTLTVSNMSPEDSSIYLCSVEDPGVGETQYFGPGTRLLVL.

This clonotype was seen more than once but under ten times. The V and J genes are TRBV12-3 or TRBV12-4 and TRBJ2-7; tentatively, D is TRBD1 or TRBD2 (6 bases each). The ends were cut back, 5 bases at V and 6 bases at J, with 14 bases in the middle. The CDR3 has 13 residues. CDR3 protein: CASSGGRGTEQYF. In DNA form, the CDR3 reads TGTGCCAGCAGTGGGGGGCGAGGCACCGAGCAGTACTTC.

The chain recombines TRBV20-1 with TRBJ2-2; D is unclear. Germline V gene data show CDR1 as DFQATT and CDR2 as SNEGSKA (reference sequence). The CDR3 spans 11 residues. Trimming removed 3 bases from V and 6 bases from J, with 5 bases in between. In nucleotides, the CDR3 is TGCAGTGCTAGTACTGCCGGGGAGCTGTTTTTT. It translates to CSASTAGELFF.

The chain employs TRBV20-1 and TRBJ2-6; D may be TRBD2 (6 bases). This CDR3 region has 16 residues. The ends were cut back, 1 base at V and 0 bases at J, with 10 bases in the middle. The V gene's germline CDR1 is DFQATT and CDR2 SNEGSKA (reference sequence). The CDR3 DNA sequence: TGCAGTGCTAGAGTGGGGAGGACCTCTGGGGCCAACGTCCTGACTTTC. This gives the protein CSARVGRTSGANVLTF.

V usage is TRBV12-3 or TRBV12-4 and J usage is TRBJ2-1, with D perhaps TRBD1 (5 bases). V shed 2 bases and J shed 7 bases, with 12 bases lying between them. There are 14 residues in the CDR3. This CDR3 is CASSLLSPGNEQFF. CDR3 in DNA: TGTGCCAGCAGTTTATTGTCTCCAGGGAATGAGCAGTTCTTC.

This clonotype turned up a few times. The rearrangement uses TRBV20-1 and TRBJ1-5; 10 positions match TRBD1. This CDR3 is built from 14 residues. CDR1 and CDR2 (germline): DFQATT, SNEGSKA (reference sequence). V dropped 3 bases and J dropped 7; count of bases not matched to a gene: 6. The CDR3 here is CSASRDRGGQPQHF. The CDR3 nucleotides read TGCAGTGCTAGCCGGGACAGGGGCGGCCAGCCCCAGCATTTT.

This clonotype was detected ten times or more. The rearrangement joins TRBV27 to TRBJ2-3; 11 positions agree with TRBD2. Germline values: CDR1 MNHEY, CDR2 SMNVEV (reference sequence). This CDR3 comprises 16 residues. With V trimmed by 5 bases and J by 2 bases, 6 bases remained unmatched. Written as DNA, the CDR3 is TGTGCCAGCAGTCTACTAGCGGGGGTCAACACAGATACGCAGTATTTT. Amino acids: CASSLLAGVNTDTQYF.

This clonotype showed up just a few times. V and J are TRBV7-6 and TRBJ2-5; weak D call: TRBD1 (6 bases). Germline assignment: CDR1 SGHVS and CDR2 FNYEAQ. V was cut by 3 bases and J by 1 base, with 12 bases left in between. This CDR3 is 15 amino acids long. As DNA, the CDR3 is TGTGCCAGCAGCTTGCACAGGGCCCCCCAAGAGACCCAGTACTTC. Amino acids: CASSLHRAPQETQYF.

V usage is TRBV20-1 and J usage is TRBJ2-5, with TRBD2 matching 7 bases. The CDR3 extends over 15 amino acids. V shed 0 bases and J 2 bases; nucleotides not matched to a gene: 6. Germline V gives CDR1 DFQATT, CDR2 SNEGSKA (reference sequence). The CDR3, as DNA: TGCAGTGCTAGAGACCCAGCGGGGTGGCAAGAGACCCAGTACTTC. It translates to CSARDPAGWQETQYF.

With regard to this clonotype: The junction differs from germline at one of its ends, possibly a read error. The V gene is TRBV11-2, the J gene TRBJ2-7; 8 bases are a match to TRBD1. In germline, CDR1 is SGHAT, CDR2 FQNNGV. The CDR3 runs 15 residues. The CDR3 reads CSSSFSQGARYEQYF. CDR3 sequence (DNA): TGTTCCAGCAGCTTTTCCCAGGGGGCTAGATACGAGCAGTACTTC.